These 10 T cell receptor beta chains share one sample of origin, sequenced in a study of T cell responses to AZD1222 COVID-19 vaccine. Clones were read by immunoSEQ multiplex PCR, and TCRdb kept only the in-frame ones, dropping some. The sample has tens of thousands of clones, roughly nine tenths seen once. The sample consisted of peripheral blood, taken on day 0 of AZD1222 vaccination. Source of these receptors: an adult in good health.

The V gene is TRBV4-2, the J gene TRBJ2-7; 12 bases fit TRBD2. The CDR3 runs to 16 residues. J lost 3 bases, V lost 1 base, and 4 bases had no gene match. From germline, CDR1 is LGHNA and CDR2 YNFKEQ. CDR3 protein: CASSQVGTSGRYEQYF. In DNA form, the CDR3 reads TGTGCCAGCAGCCAAGTCGGGACTAGCGGGCGCTACGAGCAGTACTTC.

This clone was seen a few times. V usage is TRBV10-1 and J usage is TRBJ2-7; TRBD2 agrees at 11 bases. Per germline, CDR1 WNHNN and CDR2 SYGVQD (reference sequence). This CDR3 has 16 residues. V lost 8 bases and J lost 3; bases outside the gene matches: 12. DNA of the CDR3: TGCGCCAGCCGAGACCTTAGCGGGAGGGCCAACTACGAGCAGTACTTC. This encodes CASRDLSGRANYEQYF.

This sequence joins TRBV7-9 and TRBJ2-7, with D unclear. This CDR3 contains 13 residues. In germline, CDR1 is SEHNR, CDR2 FQNEAQ (reference sequence). V was trimmed by 2 bases and J by 2 bases, leaving 7 bases between them. DNA of the CDR3: TGTGCCAGCAGCTTATCAGGCACCTACGAGCAGTACTTC. Translated: CASSLSGTYEQYF.

The rearrangement links TRBV7-3 to TRBJ2-1, with D perhaps TRBD1 or TRBD2 (5 bases each). Germline V gives CDR1 SGHTA, CDR2 FQGTGA. Trimming left V 6 bases short and J 4 bases short, with 19 bases between. The CDR3 totals 16 residues. The CDR3 DNA reads TGTGCCAGCAGTCTAACCGGGGCGGGCCATTACAATGAGCAGTTCTTC. It encodes CASSLTGAGHYNEQFF. Full variable domain (missing parts from reference TRBV7-3 and TRBJ2-1): GAGVSQTPSNKVTEKGKYVELRCDPISGHTALYWYRQSLGQGPEFLIYFQGTGAADDSGLPNDRFFAVRPEGSVSTLKIQRTERGDSAVYLCASSLTGAGHYNEQFFGPGTRLTVL.

The chain combines TRBV9 with TRBJ2-5; D call uncertain. The CDR3 spans 12 residues. The germline V gene encodes CDR1 SGDLS and CDR2 YYNGEE. Trimming took 5 bases from V and 1 from J, leaving 6 bases between them. This CDR3 is CASRGSQETQYF. In nucleotides, the CDR3 is TGTGCCAGCAGAGGGTCCCAAGAGACCCAGTACTTC.

J is TRBJ1-1 and V is TRBV2; weak D call: TRBD1 (6 bases). Trimming pared 8 bases from V and 3 bases from J, leaving 13 bases between. The CDR3 has 13 residues. The germline V gene has CDR1 SNHLY and CDR2 FYNNEI. CDR3 region: CASHREADTEAFF. CDR3 bases: TGTGCCAGCCACAGGGAAGCCGACACTGAAGCTTTCTTT.

The genes are TRBV7-9 and TRBJ2-3, with D uncertain. This CDR3 spans 15 amino acids. Germline V gives CDR1 SEHNR, CDR2 FQNEAQ (reference sequence). Trimming shortened V by 2 bases and J by 0 bases, and 9 bases separated the two germline ends. The CDR3 reads CASSLTRLSTDTQYF. The CDR3 region has the DNA TGTGCCAGCAGCTTAACTCGGTTAAGCACAGATACGCAGTATTTT. The full variable domain, its missing parts supplied by reference TRBV7-9 and TRBJ2-3, is DTGVSQNPRHKITKRGQNVTFRCDPISEHNRLYWYRQTLGQGPEFLTYFQNEAQLEKSRLLSDRFSAERPKGSFSTLEIQRTEQGDSAMYLCASSLTRLSTDTQYFGPGTRLTVL.

This sequence joins TRBV14 and TRBJ1-2, with TRBD1 matching over 9 bases. This CDR3 comprises 17 residues. The V segment lost 4 bases and the J segment 3 bases; nucleotides outside the gene matches: 12. Per germline, CDR1 SGHDN and CDR2 FVKESK. The CDR3 loop reads CASSLLQGAAPHYGYTF. Here the CDR3 DNA reads TGTGCCAGCAGCCTATTACAGGGGGCCGCACCGCACTATGGCTACACCTTC.

The rearrangement uses TRBV5-8 and TRBJ2-7; 7 bases align to TRBD2. There are 17 residues in the CDR3. Germline V lookup: CDR1 SGHTS, CDR2 YDEGEE. With 0 bases clipped from V and 3 bases from J, the junction kept 12 bases outside the gene matches. DNA for the CDR3: TGTGCCAGCAGCTTGGGGGTAGCGGGCCCCGGGGGCTACGAGCAGTACTTC. Residues: CASSLGVAGPGGYEQYF.

This sequence joins TRBV14 and TRBJ2-2; 7 nucleotides match TRBD2. Germline V CDR1 and CDR2: SGHDN, FVKESK. The CDR3 runs to 13 residues. V lost 6 bases to trimming and J lost 5 bases; unmatched junction nucleotides: 3. The DNA for the CDR3 is TGTGCCAGCAGGGTTAGCGGGACCGGGGAGCTGTTTTTT. Protein product: CASRVSGTGELFF.